The present TCR beta chain was sequenced within a study of cytomegalovirus exposure and HLA in healthy donors. Study-level points and caveats: In the analysis, some V segments, TRBV6-2 and TRBV6-3 included, were excluded as indistinguishable. Trimming of TCR beta V- and J-genes showed a link, identified in a later analysis, to a missense DCLRE1C variant. HLA alleles were associated with fewer than 20,000 TCR beta sequences in a later analysis at 0.05 false discovery rate.

V lost 10 bases and J lost 1, with 17 bases in between. From germline, CDR1 is KGHSH and CDR2 LQKENI. The CDR3 consists of 14 residues. Remarks on this clone: Its target is not known.

In the PCR, 60 Vbeta and 13 Jbeta primers were used. Only in-frame clones appear in the TCRdb table, and some are missing; sequencing was by immunoSEQ multiplex PCR. The data contain about 110,000 clones, around 77% of them singletons. This clonotype was sampled from a male donor in good health and CMV-seronegative. Sequenced sample: PBMCs. The rearrangement links TRBV18 to TRBJ2-7, with D maybe TRBD2 (6 bases). CDR3 region: CATCRGGSSYEQYF. The CDR3 DNA sequence: TGTGCCACCTGTCGGGGAGGCTCTTCCTACGAGCAGTACTTC.